The 18 T cell receptor beta chains given below trace back to one sample, sequenced in a study of tumor-infiltrating lymphocytes in primary liver carcinoma. From about 490 ng of total RNA, TCR beta-specific cDNA was reverse-transcribed using a constant-region primer. For TCR beta, libraries were produced by three nested multiplex PCR rounds using slightly modified ARM-PCR. PCR rounds one and two used TRBV1-TRBV30 forward primers with a C-beta reverse primer for 10 cycles each. MiXCR, applied by TCRdb to the multiplex PCR reads, yields one record per CDR3 protein. The sample includes over 100,000 distinct CDR3 sequences, around 70% seen only once; the top ten take 8.1%. From 20-30 mg of unsorted bulk tissue, DNA and RNA were co-extracted together. Input material: tumor-adjacent normal liver tissue. These receptor sequences come from a woman aged 55-69 years with primary liver carcinoma and hepatitis B virus infection.

In this sample, this clonotype is medium-sized. The chain employs TRBV4-2 and TRBJ2-5; TRBD2 aligns across 7 bases. V was pared by 0 bases and J by 3 bases, with 4 bases of the junction left unmatched. Germline V gene data show CDR1 as LGHNA and CDR2 as YNFKEQ. This CDR3 is built from 15 residues. CDR3 DNA sequence: TGTGCCAGCAGCCAAGACGGGACTACAAAAGAGACCCAGTACTTC. It yields the protein CASSQDGTTKETQYF.

On this clonotype itself: Given a much more abundant clone one base away, this may be a read error. This chain connects TRBV6-6 to TRBJ2-2; 9 positions agree with TRBD1. Per germline, CDR1 MNHNY and CDR2 SVGAGI (reference sequence). The V gene end was trimmed by 3 bases and the J gene end by 6 bases; junction bases not matched to a gene: 8. The CDR3 has 16 residues. The DNA of the CDR3 is TGTGCCAGCAGTTATAACAGGGGGCGGGACGCCGGGGAGCTGTTTTTT. Its protein product is CASSYNRGRDAGELFF.

A remark on this clonotype: This could be a read error, since a much larger clone is one nucleotide away. Because the CDR3 is missing its conserved closing phenylalanine or tryptophan, this is likely a read error. The chain carries TRBV14 and TRBJ2-5; D uncertain. CDR3 size: 11 residues. V lost 2 bases and J lost 7, with 5 bases in between. Germline values: CDR1 SGHDN, CDR2 FVKESK. This CDR3 reads CASSQIGTQYL. In DNA form, the CDR3 reads TGTGCCAGCAGCCAAATTGGGACCCAGTACCTC.

This clonotype was seen once. A read error is likely, as this CDR3 ends without the conserved phenylalanine or tryptophan. This rearrangement joins TRBV4-1 to TRBJ2-7; possibly TRBD1 or TRBD2 for D (5 bases each). CDR1 and CDR2 (germline): MGHRA, YSYEKL. This CDR3 has 13 amino acids. Here the CDR3 DNA reads TGTGCCAGCAGCCAGCTCAGGGAGCTCGAGCAGTACTCC. This gives the protein CASSQLRELEQYS.

On this clonotype itself: Germline is not matched at one junction end, which may reflect a read error. This chain uses TRBV5-6 with TRBJ2-1, with no clear D. The CDR3 loop spans 16 amino acids. CDR1 SGHDT and CDR2 YYEEEE come from the germline V gene. CDR3 in DNA: TGTCCCAGCAGCTTGGCGTTCGGAGCCCCATGGGATGAGCAGTTCTTC. As protein: CPSSLAFGAPWDEQFF.

The chain is built from TRBV6-2 or TRBV6-3 and TRBJ2-7; 14 positions match TRBD2. The V segment lost 5 bases and the J segment 11 bases; nucleotides outside the gene matches: 14. The CDR3 covers 16 residues. Looked up from germline, CDR1 is MNHEY and CDR2 is SVGEGT. The CDR3 sequence is CASSLGTSGRLWGKYF. As DNA, the CDR3 is TGTGCCAGCAGTCTCGGGACTAGCGGGAGATTGTGGGGGAAGTACTTC.

Details on this clonotype: A single base separates this from a much larger clone, so it may be a read error. The rearrangement links TRBV10-3 to TRBJ1-1; D may be TRBD1 (6 bases). CDR1 is ENHRY, CDR2 SYGVKD, per germline. The CDR3 spans 13 residues. For the CDR3, the DNA is TGTACCATCAGTGACAGGCAGAACACTGAAGCTTTCTTT. Encoded protein: CTISDRQNTEAFF.

With regard to this clonotype: The germline gene is not matched at one end of the junction; a read error may be the cause. The chain employs TRBV5-4 and TRBJ2-7; TRBD2 matches 11 bases. In germline, CDR1 is SGHNT, CDR2 YYREEE (reference sequence). This CDR3 comprises 16 residues. CDR3 DNA: TGTGCCAACAGCCCACCGGGTAGCGGGAGGGCCTACGAGCAGTACTTC. As protein: CANSPPGSGRAYEQYF.

Of note for this clonotype: A read error may be the cause here, since a much bigger clone is one base away. The chain combines TRBV5-1 with TRBJ2-1; D tentatively fits TRBD1 or TRBD2 (5 bases each). Germline loops: CDR1 SGHRS, CDR2 YFSETQ. The CDR3 loop spans 14 amino acids. The CDR3 sequence: CVSSPGTSYNEQFF. The CDR3 DNA sequence: TGCGTCAGCAGCCCCGGGACCTCCTACAATGAGCAGTTCTTC.

Comments on this clonotype: This could be a read error, since a much larger clone is one nucleotide away. This sequence joins TRBV5-1 and TRBJ1-5; D is possibly TRBD1 (5 bases). Germline V gene sequence: CDR1 SGHRS, CDR2 YFSETQ. This CDR3 spans 15 amino acids. CDR3 nucleotide sequence: TGCGCCAACAGCTCCGGCGGGGGTCGCAATCAGCCCCAGCATTTT. This gives the protein CANSSGGGRNQPQHF.

On this clonotype: The junction does not match germline at one end; this may be a read error. This sequence joins TRBV10-3 and TRBJ2-5; possibly TRBD1 for D (5 bases). CDR3 length: 15 residues. Germline CDR1 and CDR2: ENHRY and SYGVKD. The CDR3 spells CAISESQGIQGTQYF. Written as DNA, the CDR3 is TGTGCCATCAGTGAGAGCCAGGGTATCCAAGGGACCCAGTACTTC.

A remark on this clonotype: An end of the junction does not agree with germline; a read error may underlie this. V and J are TRBV28 and TRBJ2-5; D gene unclear. The germline CDR1 and CDR2 sequences are MDHEN and SYDVKM. The CDR3 totals 12 residues. CDR3 protein: CANSLKKETQYF. In nucleotides, the CDR3 is TGTGCCAACAGTCTGAAGAAAGAGACCCAGTACTTC.

Of note for this clonotype: One end of the junction fails to match germline, which may point to a read error. J is TRBJ2-2 and V is TRBV29-1; a weak D match, TRBD2 (6 bases). This CDR3 has 14 amino acids. Per germline, CDR1 SQVTM and CDR2 ANQGSEA. CDR3 in amino acids: CCVVGSLNTGGLFF. CDR3 nucleotides: TGCTGCGTGGTCGGCAGCCTAAACACCGGGGGGCTGTTTTTT.

The chain combines TRBV11-1 with TRBJ2-7; D remains ambiguous. Germline lookup yields CDR1 SGHAT and CDR2 FQDESV (reference sequence). The V gene lost 1 base and the J gene lost 7 bases, with 17 bases spanning the gap. The length of the CDR3 is 15 residues. CDR3 sequence reads: CASSLVGITNYEQYF. For the CDR3, the DNA is TGTGCCAGCAGCTTAGTTGGGATAACCAACTATGAGCAGTACTTC.

To note about this clonotype: A read error may produce the germline difference seen at one junction end. The chain joins TRBV10-3 to TRBJ2-7, with a tentative D call TRBD1 (6 bases). The CDR3 covers 15 residues. Germline-derived CDR1 and CDR2 are ENHRY and SYGVKD. The DNA for the CDR3 is TGTGCCATCAGAGAGTCGCCTACAGGGAACTACGAGCAGTACTTC. Amino acids: CAIRESPTGNYEQYF.

With respect to this clonotype: With a much larger clone just one base away, this may be a read error. The CDR3 loop reads CASTPAGEGYIF. The CDR3 coding sequence is TGTGCCAGCACCCCGGCGGGCGAGGGCTACATCTTC. The chain has TRBV6-6 and TRBJ1-2; D not resolved. This CDR3 comprises 12 residues. Germline V CDR1 and CDR2: MNHNY, SVGAGI (reference sequence).

The chain carries TRBV6-6 and TRBJ1-2; no reliable D call. CDR3 length: 15 amino acids. CDR1 and CDR2 from the germline V gene are MNHNY and SVGAGI (reference sequence). The CDR3 loop reads CGSSHGPRDGYGYTF. The CDR3 DNA reads as TGTGGCAGTAGCCACGGACCCCGAGACGGCTATGGCTACACCTTC.

The chain is built from TRBV10-3 and TRBJ1-1; the D gene is possibly TRBD1 (5 bases). CDR1 and CDR2 (germline): ENHRY, SYGVKD. The CDR3 length is 15 residues. V was shortened by 3 bases and J by 1 base, with 12 bases between the two germline ends. This CDR3 reads CAISEQEAGNTEAFF. The CDR3, as DNA: TGTGCCATCAGTGAACAGGAGGCGGGGAACACTGAAGCTTTCTTT.